These 21 T cell receptor beta chains came from one sample sequenced in a study of post-analysis software for immune sequencing data. Study outcomes and limitations: A handful of TRBV segments, including TRBV5-6, TRBV5-1 and TRBV20-1, were more frequent in patients than controls.

Which antigens these TCRs recognize remains unknown. cDNA libraries of TCR beta carried unique molecular identifiers. TCRdb re-derived calls from the PCR reads in MiXCR, one entry per CDR3 protein. The repertoire holds fewer than 900,000 distinct CDR3 sequences, with 46% as singletons. The specimen was blood. The receptors come from a girl aged 5-17 years with multiple sclerosis.

As DNA, the CDR3 is TGTGCCAGCAGCTCTCTTAGCGGGAGATTCGCAGATACGCAGTATTTT. This codes for CASSSLSGRFADTQYF. The gene calls are TRBV11-2 and TRBJ2-3; 9 bases fit TRBD2. The V gene end was trimmed by 4 bases and the J gene end by 4 bases; junction bases not matched to a gene: 9. Germline V gene sequence: CDR1 SGHAT, CDR2 FQNNGV. This CDR3 contains 16 residues.

J is TRBJ2-7 and V is TRBV12-3 or TRBV12-4; the match to TRBD2 covers 7 bases. With 5 bases clipped from V and 3 bases from J, the junction kept 4 bases outside the gene matches. The CDR3 totals 13 residues. As DNA, the CDR3 is TGTGCCAGCAGTCCGAGCGGGAACTACGAGCAGTACTTC. Its translation: CASSPSGNYEQYF.

For the CDR3, the DNA is TGTGCCAGCAGCTTAGGCGGGAGACAGGGGGGGCGCTCCTACAATGAGCAGTTCTTC. As protein: CASSLGGRQGGRSYNEQFF. The V gene is TRBV7-2, the J gene TRBJ2-1; TRBD1 agrees at 9 bases. CDR3 length: 19 amino acids. The ends lost 1 base at V and 0 bases at J; junction bases unmatched: 10. In germline, CDR1 is SGHTA, CDR2 FQGNSA.

As concerns this clonotype: Germline is not matched at one junction end, which may reflect a read error. The rearrangement uses TRBV3-1 and TRBJ2-5; D might be TRBD1 or TRBD2, each matching 5 bases. The CDR3 is 15 residues long. CDR1 and CDR2 (germline): LGHDT, YNNKEL (reference sequence). The chain's CDR3 is CASSQGWPGRESQYF. CDR3 DNA: TGTGCCAGCAGCCAAGGGTGGCCAGGGAGAGAGAGCCAGTACTTC.

The table lists this clonotype with a few counts. At one end, the junction sequence differs from germline, possibly due to a read error. The genes are TRBV10-1 and TRBJ2-3, with 8 nucleotides matching TRBD1. Germline CDR1 and CDR2: WNHNN and SYGVQD (reference sequence). The CDR3 has 16 residues. The CDR3 loop reads CASSPAGTGGTGTQYF. The CDR3 DNA reads TGCGCCAGCAGCCCTGCCGGGACAGGAGGTACAGGTACGCAGTATTTT.

In its sample, this clonotype was seen a few times. The rearrangement uses TRBV12-3 or TRBV12-4 and TRBJ1-2; the D is unclear. The ends were cut back, 4 bases at V and 6 bases at J, with 12 bases in the middle. The CDR3 is made up of 13 amino acids. The CDR3 nucleotides are TGTGCCAGCAGTTATTGGACGGCGAATGGCTACACCTTC. It codes for CASSYWTANGYTF.

The chain has TRBV5-1 and TRBJ2-3; D unresolved. Germline V gene lookup returns CDR1 SGHRS and CDR2 YFSETQ. Trimming took 0 bases from V and 0 from J, leaving 11 bases between them. This CDR3 has 16 residues. The CDR3 reads CASSLGLQISTDTQYF. In DNA, the CDR3 is TGCGCCAGCAGCTTGGGTCTTCAGATTAGCACAGATACGCAGTATTTT. The full variable domain, rest sourced from reference TRBV5-1 and TRBJ2-3, is KAGVTQTPRYLIKTRGQQVTLSCSPISGHRSVSWYQQTPGQGLQFLFEYFSETQRNKGNFPGRFSGRQFSNSRSEMNVSTLELGDSALYLCASSLGLQISTDTQYFGPGTRLTVL.

This clonotype was counted between two and nine times. The chain combines TRBV5-1 with TRBJ2-2; 7 bases align to TRBD1. The germline gives CDR1 SGHRS, CDR2 YFSETQ. Losses at the gene ends were 0 bases for V and 5 bases for J; bases not matched to a gene: 1. The CDR3 covers 14 residues. DNA of the CDR3: TGCGCCAGCAGCTTGGGACAGGGTACCGGGGAGCTGTTTTTT. This translates into CASSLGQGTGELFF. The whole variable domain, remainder taken from reference TRBV5-1 and TRBJ2-2, is KAGVTQTPRYLIKTRGQQVTLSCSPISGHRSVSWYQQTPGQGLQFLFEYFSETQRNKGNFPGRFSGRQFSNSRSEMNVSTLELGDSALYLCASSLGQGTGELFFGEGSRLTVL.

In the case of this clonotype: A read error may account for a junction end that differs from germline. The chain carries TRBV4-1 and TRBJ2-3; perhaps TRBD1 as D (5 bases). CDR3 length equals 13 residues. Germline loops: CDR1 MGHRA, CDR2 YSYEKL. CDR3 DNA sequence: TGCGCCCGCAGCCACGCAGGGTCAGATACGCAGTATTTT. Translated: CARSHAGSDTQYF.

This clonotype came up a few times. The rearrangement uses TRBV5-1 and TRBJ2-1; 14 positions agree with TRBD2. Germline V gene sequence: CDR1 SGHRS, CDR2 YFSETQ. Unmatched junction bases numbered 9, after V lost 4 bases and J lost 0 bases. The CDR3 consists of 19 residues. In DNA, the CDR3 is TGCGCCAGCAGCCCTGGACTAGCGGGAGGTCCGAGCTCCTACAATGAGCAGTTCTTC. Translating it yields CASSPGLAGGPSSYNEQFF.

The chain uses TRBV13 and TRBJ2-7, with 9 bases identical to TRBD1. There are 14 residues in the CDR3. The junction had 4 bases not matched to a gene; V was cut back by 5 bases and J by 2 bases. Germline V gene data show CDR1 as PRHDT and CDR2 as FYEKMQ (reference sequence). CDR3 in DNA: TGTGCCAGCAGCCGTCGACAGGGGGCCTACGAGCAGTACTTC. This encodes CASSRRQGAYEQYF.

The chain recombines TRBV7-9 with TRBJ2-3, with 14 bases aligning to TRBD2. CDR1 is SEHNR and CDR2 is FQNEAQ in the germline V gene (reference sequence). The CDR3 has 17 amino acids. V dropped 1 base and J dropped 9; count of bases not matched to a gene: 9. CDR3 sequence reads: CASSLGPGLAGAWTQYF. Written as DNA, the CDR3 is TGTGCCAGCAGCTTAGGACCGGGACTAGCGGGGGCGTGGACGCAGTATTTT.

There are a few counts of this clonotype. The rearrangement joins TRBV14 to TRBJ2-7; 11 bases line up with TRBD1. J lost 5 bases, V lost 3 bases, and 0 bases had no gene match. This CDR3 spans 13 amino acids. CDR1 is SGHDN, CDR2 FVKESK, per germline. The chain's CDR3 is CASSQGQGDEQYF. CDR3 coding DNA: TGTGCCAGCAGCCAGGGACAGGGGGACGAGCAGTACTTC.

The chain carries TRBV7-2 and TRBJ2-7, with 7 bases that match TRBD1. Looked up from germline, CDR1 is SGHTA and CDR2 is FQGNSA. V trimming: 0 bases; J trimming: 0 bases; junction bases outside the gene matches: 8. This CDR3 is built from 17 residues. CDR3 DNA: TGTGCCAGCAGCTTAGCGGCCCCGGGACAGAGCTCCTACGAGCAGTACTTC. Its protein is CASSLAAPGQSSYEQYF.

The genes are TRBV5-1 and TRBJ1-2; D possibly corresponds to TRBD1 (6 bases). The V and J ends lost 3 bases and 3 bases respectively, with 15 bases between them. Per the germline V gene, CDR1 is SGHRS and CDR2 is YFSETQ. The CDR3 extends over 15 amino acids. The CDR3 region has the DNA TGCGCCAGCAGCTACGAGGGGGGGTACGACTATGGCTACACCTTC. Protein product: CASSYEGGYDYGYTF.

V usage is TRBV9 and J usage is TRBJ2-3; no clear D. Trimming shortened V by 5 bases and J by 2 bases, and 18 bases separated the two germline ends. The CDR3 loop spans 16 amino acids. In germline, CDR1 is SGDLS, CDR2 YYNGEE. The CDR3, as DNA: TGTGCCAGCAGTCCTGCGAAATCCCGATACACAGATACGCAGTATTTT. Residues: CASSPAKSRYTDTQYF.

The chain uses TRBV5-1 and TRBJ1-2; the match to TRBD1 covers 7 bases. Per germline, CDR1 SGHRS and CDR2 YFSETQ. V was clipped by 4 bases and J by 4 bases; unmatched bases: 10. This CDR3 comprises 15 residues. CDR3 amino acids: CASSPRPGGSYGYTF. CDR3 coding DNA: TGCGCCAGCAGCCCCCGACCAGGGGGGTCCTATGGCTACACCTTC.

The sample holds a few counts of this clonotype. The chain recombines TRBV10-3 with TRBJ2-3, with 10 positions matching TRBD1. Germline CDR1 is ENHRY and CDR2 is SYGVKD. This CDR3 has 14 residues. V lost 4 bases and J lost 3; bases outside the gene matches: 1. CDR3 region: CAISGDRGTDTQYF. In DNA, the CDR3 is TGTGCCATCAGTGGGGACAGGGGAACAGATACGCAGTATTTT.

The gene calls are TRBV7-2 and TRBJ2-3, with 9 bases aligning to TRBD1. The CDR3 totals 16 residues. Germline CDR1 SGHTA, CDR2 FQGNSA. Trimming cost V 2 bases and J 3 bases; bases outside gene matches: 6. The CDR3 is CASSLHRDRVTDTQYF. The DNA of the CDR3 is TGTGCCAGCAGCTTACACCGGGACAGGGTAACAGATACGCAGTATTTT. Using reference TRBV7-2 and TRBJ2-3 for the parts outside the CDR3, the full variable domain is GAGVSQSPSNKVTEKGKDVELRCDPISGHTALYWYRQSLGQGLEFLIYFQGNSAPDKSGLPSDRFSAERTGGSVSTLTIQRTQQEDSAVYLCASSLHRDRVTDTQYFGPGTRLTVL.

The rearrangement joins TRBV10-3 to TRBJ2-5; 9 bases agree with TRBD2. CDR1 and CDR2 (germline): ENHRY, SYGVKD. V was pared by 3 bases and J by 11 bases, with 10 bases of the junction left unmatched. The CDR3 has 14 amino acids. The CDR3 is CAISDGGRAHEQYF. The CDR3 nucleotides are TGTGCCATCAGTGATGGCGGGAGGGCCCATGAGCAGTACTTC.

V is TRBV7-2 and J is TRBJ1-1; possible D gene TRBD1, 6 bases. This CDR3 region has 15 residues. With 5 bases removed from V and 1 base from J, the gap between germline ends came to 14 bases. Germline CDR1 SGHTA, CDR2 FQGNSA. The CDR3 sequence is CASSRRPQGNTEAFF. CDR3 sequence (DNA): TGTGCCAGCAGCCGTAGGCCACAGGGGAACACTGAAGCTTTCTTT. The full variable domain, rest sourced from reference TRBV7-2 and TRBJ1-1, is GAGVSQSPSNKVTEKGKDVELRCDPISGHTALYWYRQSLGQGLEFLIYFQGNSAPDKSGLPSDRFSAERTGGSVSTLTIQRTQQEDSAVYLCASSRRPQGNTEAFFGQGTRLTVV.